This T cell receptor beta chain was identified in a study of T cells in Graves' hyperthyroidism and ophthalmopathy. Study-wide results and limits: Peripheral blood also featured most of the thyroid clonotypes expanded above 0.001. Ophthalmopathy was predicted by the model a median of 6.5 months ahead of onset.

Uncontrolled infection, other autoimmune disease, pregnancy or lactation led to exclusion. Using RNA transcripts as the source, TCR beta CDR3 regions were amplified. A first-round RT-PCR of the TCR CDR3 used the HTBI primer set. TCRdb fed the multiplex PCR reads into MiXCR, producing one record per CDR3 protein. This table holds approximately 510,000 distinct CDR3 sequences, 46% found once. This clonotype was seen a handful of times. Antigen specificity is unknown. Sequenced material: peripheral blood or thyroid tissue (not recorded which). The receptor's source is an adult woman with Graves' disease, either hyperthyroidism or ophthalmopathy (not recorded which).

DNA for the CDR3: TGTGCCAGCAGCCACCGGGACAGGGGGCTGGATGGCTACACCTTC. The encoded protein is CASSHRDRGLDGYTF. This chain connects TRBV7-9 to TRBJ1-2; 12 bases match TRBD1. Germline values: CDR1 SEHNR, CDR2 FQNEAQ (reference sequence). There are 15 residues in the CDR3. The V segment lost 5 bases and the J segment 6 bases; nucleotides outside the gene matches: 7.